This TCR beta chain originates from a study of blood T cell repertoires in COVID-19. Germline assignment: CDR1 LNHNV and CDR2 YYDKDF (reference sequence). The CDR3 length is 18 residues. The junction had 14 bases not matched to a gene; V was cut back by 0 bases and J by 7 bases. The repertoire was sequenced with immunoSEQ multiplex PCR; TCRdb's copy has only in-frame clones and lacks some. Of under 200,000 clones in the sample, 70% to 90% were seen once. The sequenced sample was peripheral blood. This receptor was obtained from a woman aged 45-65 years with COVID-19, enrolled during active disease. The rearrangement links TRBV15 to TRBJ2-1, with 8 bases aligning to TRBD1. As DNA, the CDR3 is TGTGCCACCAGCAGAGATCCATCTTCTGCAGGGGGCGGGAATGAGCAGTTCTTC. It codes for CATSRDPSSAGGGNEQFF.